A single sample gave rise to the 25 T cell receptor beta chains below, sequenced in a study of blood T cell repertoires in COVID-19. The assay was immunoSEQ multiplex PCR, and TCRdb's table has in-frame clones only and misses some. The sample lists about 480,000 clones, over 75% seen once, with over 1.5% in the top ten. Sequencing was performed on PBMCs or T cells enriched from blood (not recorded which). The receptors were gathered from a woman in her forties who had recovered from COVID-19.

This clone is a singleton in its sample. V and J are TRBV27 and TRBJ1-1, with 7 bases aligning to TRBD1. Per the germline V gene, CDR1 is MNHEY and CDR2 is SMNVEV (reference sequence). V lost 5 bases, J lost 1 base, and 4 bases stayed unmatched. The CDR3 has 14 amino acids. CDR3 DNA: TGTGCCAGCAGTCCCGGGACAGCGAACACTGAAGCTTTCTTT. Translating it yields CASSPGTANTEAFF.

The rearrangement joins TRBV18 to TRBJ2-5; 11 nucleotides agree with TRBD2. The V and J ends lost 2 bases and 4 bases, in that order; junction bases with no gene match: 9. There are 17 residues in the CDR3. CDR1 is KGHSH and CDR2 is LQKENI in the germline V gene. The CDR3, as DNA: TGTGCCAGCTCACCAGCGACTAGCGGGACCGGGAGAGAGACCCAGTACTTC. Translation gives CASSPATSGTGRETQYF.

The chain uses TRBV5-1 and TRBJ1-5; 7 bases line up with TRBD1. J gave up 2 bases and V 1 base, and 3 bases lay outside the gene matches. Germline V gene sequence: CDR1 SGHRS, CDR2 YFSETQ. The CDR3 is 15 residues long. The CDR3 protein is CASSLTGDGNQPQHF. The CDR3 DNA reads TGCGCCAGCAGCTTGACAGGGGACGGCAATCAGCCCCAGCATTTT.

This rearrangement joins TRBV9 to TRBJ2-6; D call uncertain. The length of the CDR3 is 15 residues. Germline CDR1 is SGDLS and CDR2 is YYNGEE. The V gene lost 0 bases and the J gene lost 0 bases, with 4 bases spanning the gap. CDR3 sequence (DNA): TGTGCCAGCAGCGTAGCTAACTCTGGGGCCAACGTCCTGACTTTC. Translating gives CASSVANSGANVLTF. The entire variable domain, with the rest obtained from reference TRBV9 and TRBJ2-6, is as follows: DSGVTQTPKHLITATGQRVTLRCSPRSGDLSVYWYQQSLDQGLQFLIQYYNGEERAKGNILERFSAQQFPDLHSELNLSSLELGDSALYFCASSVANSGANVLTFGAGSRLTVL.

This chain joins TRBV4-2 and TRBJ2-5, with D possibly TRBD1 on 5 matching bases. In germline, CDR1 is LGHNA, CDR2 YNFKEQ. The CDR3 is 15 amino acids. V gave up 1 base and J gave up 5 bases, with 14 bases separating them. The CDR3 region is CASSQGGREAETQYF. The DNA of the CDR3 is TGTGCCAGCAGCCAAGGTGGCAGGGAAGCGGAGACCCAGTACTTC.

The CDR3: CAWSVAHEQYF. The CDR3 region has the DNA TGTGCCTGGAGTGTAGCTCACGAGCAGTACTTC. The chain couples TRBV30 to TRBJ2-7; D is unclear. Germline CDR1 reads GTSNPN; CDR2 reads SVGIG (reference sequence). The CDR3 extends over 11 amino acids. Trimming removed 0 bases from V and 5 bases from J, with 5 bases in between.

CDR3 region: CASSPKPSGYNEQFF. The DNA of the CDR3 is TGTGCCAGCAGCCCGAAGCCGTCGGGGTACAATGAGCAGTTCTTC. This sequence joins TRBV5-6 and TRBJ2-1, with D possibly matching TRBD2 (5 bases). CDR3 size: 15 residues. Germline CDR1 reads SGHDT; CDR2 reads YYEEEE. The V end was cut by 4 bases, the J end by 4 bases, with 15 bases between.

The chain employs TRBV4-1 and TRBJ1-4, with D unclear. The CDR3 loop spans 15 amino acids. Germline CDR1 reads MGHRA; CDR2 reads YSYEKL. V dropped 0 bases and J dropped 3 bases, with 8 bases sitting between them. In nucleotides, the CDR3 is TGCGCCAGCAGCCAAGATCTATCACCTAATGAAAAACTGTTTTTT. Translated: CASSQDLSPNEKLFF.

This clone occurred a few times. This rearrangement joins TRBV29-1 to TRBJ1-1; 7 bases are a match to TRBD1. V dropped 6 bases and J dropped 3; count of bases not matched to a gene: 4. This CDR3 spans 12 amino acids. Looked up from germline, CDR1 is SQVTM and CDR2 is ANQGSEA. CDR3: CSVSRGDTEAFF. The CDR3 DNA follows: TGCAGCGTGTCCAGGGGGGACACTGAAGCTTTCTTT.

This chain joins TRBV7-2 and TRBJ2-1, with 8 bases lining up with TRBD2. Losses at the gene ends were 5 bases for V and 4 bases for J; bases not matched to a gene: 7. CDR1 is SGHTA, CDR2 FQGNSA, per germline. CDR3 size: 15 residues. The CDR3 DNA follows: TGTGCCAGCAGCCGTTCGGGGGGGGTGTACAATGAGCAGTTCTTC. The encoded protein is CASSRSGGVYNEQFF.

The rearrangement links TRBV6-5 to TRBJ1-4, with 7 bases aligning to TRBD1. The germline V gene has CDR1 MNHEY and CDR2 SVGAGI. With 0 bases clipped from V and 13 bases from J, the junction kept 5 bases outside the gene matches. CDR3 length: 13 amino acids. Written as DNA, the CDR3 is TGTGCCAGCAGTTACTCCAGACAGGGAGGACTGTTTTTT. This translates into CASSYSRQGGLFF.

The V gene is TRBV5-1, the J gene TRBJ2-1; perhaps TRBD2 as D (10 bases). V was trimmed by 4 bases and J by 9 bases, leaving 32 bases between them. The CDR3 covers 19 residues. Germline V lookup: CDR1 SGHRS, CDR2 YFSETQ. The CDR3 sequence is CASSPVRTGALAGAGEQFF. The DNA of the CDR3 is TGCGCCAGCAGCCCGGTAAGGACAGGGGCGCTAGCGGGAGCGGGTGAGCAGTTCTTC.

The V and J genes are TRBV10-3 and TRBJ1-5; weak D call: TRBD1 (6 bases). The CDR3 spans 13 residues. Trimming shortened V by 9 bases and J by 0 bases, and 9 bases separated the two germline ends. Germline CDR1 is ENHRY and CDR2 is SYGVKD. CDR3 residues: CAIRQDSNQPQHF. CDR3 coding DNA: TGTGCCATAAGACAGGATAGCAATCAGCCCCAGCATTTT.

This chain joins TRBV6-5 and TRBJ1-4; 7 bases align to TRBD1. Trimming removed 6 bases from V and 4 bases from J; junction bases left unmatched: 5. The CDR3 extends over 14 amino acids. In germline, CDR1 is MNHEY, CDR2 SVGAGI. The DNA for the CDR3 is TGTGCCAGCAGAAAACAGGGGTTTAATGAAAAACTGTTTTTT. Translating gives CASRKQGFNEKLFF.

The gene calls are TRBV5-6 and TRBJ1-2; tentatively, D is TRBD1 (6 bases). CDR3 size: 14 residues. The V end lost 3 bases, the J end lost 3 bases, and 12 bases lay between the germline ends. CDR1 and CDR2 from the germline V gene are SGHDT and YYEEEE. DNA for the CDR3: TGTGCCAGCAGCTCGGATAGGACAGACTATGGCTACACCTTC. It specifies CASSSDRTDYGYTF. The variable domain in full, completed from reference TRBV5-6 and TRBJ1-2, reads DAGVTQSPTHLIKTRGQQVTLRCSPKSGHDTVSWYQQALGQGPQFIFQYYEEEERQRGNFPDRFSGHQFPNYSSELNVNALLLGDSALYLCASSSDRTDYGYTFGSGTRLTVV.

The chain recombines TRBV9 with TRBJ2-2; 7 bases are a match to TRBD2. V shed 3 bases, J shed 7 bases, and the junction held 21 bases outside the gene matches. The CDR3 runs 19 residues. CDR1 and CDR2 (germline): SGDLS, YYNGEE. For the CDR3, the DNA is TGTGCCAGCAGCGACGGACTGGGAGCGGGGAGTGGGGGGAGCGGGGAGCTGTTTTTT. Amino acid sequence: CASSDGLGAGSGGSGELFF.

V gene TRBV19 combines with J gene TRBJ2-3, with TRBD2 matching 7 bases. CDR1 LNHDA and CDR2 SQIVND come from the germline V gene (reference sequence). This CDR3 has 16 residues. Trimming removed 10 bases from V and 0 bases from J; junction bases left unmatched: 13. The CDR3, as DNA: TGTGCCACCCAGCCCATACTAGCGCGAAGCACAGATACGCAGTATTTT. Protein sequence: CATQPILARSTDTQYF.

This sequence joins TRBV5-6 and TRBJ1-1; TRBD1 is a possible D gene (5 bases). CDR3 length: 14 residues. Trimming took off 0 bases at V and 5 bases at J, with 11 bases between the two ends. The V gene's germline CDR1 is SGHDT and CDR2 YYEEEE. CDR3 residues: CASSLGGRGTEAFF. CDR3 sequence (DNA): TGTGCCAGCAGCTTGGGGGGAAGGGGAACTGAAGCTTTCTTT.

V gene TRBV9 combines with J gene TRBJ2-2; 8 nucleotides agree with TRBD2. V dropped 0 bases and J dropped 6; count of bases not matched to a gene: 7. Germline CDR1 and CDR2: SGDLS and YYNGEE. CDR3 length equals 16 residues. The CDR3 bases are TGTGCCAGCAGCGTAGTTTCCGGGAGGGGTGCCGGGGAGCTGTTTTTT. Translating it yields CASSVVSGRGAGELFF.

This clone has a handful of counts. The chain uses TRBV12-3 or TRBV12-4 and TRBJ1-4; D is unclear. This CDR3 is built from 12 residues. Trimming removed 2 bases at V and 8 bases at J, with 6 bases between. CDR3 sequence (DNA): TGTGCCAGCAGTTTAACTCGGGAAAAACTGTTTTTT. Its protein product is CASSLTREKLFF.

The rearrangement links TRBV19 to TRBJ2-3; D not certain. This CDR3 region has 17 residues. Trimming cost V 2 bases and J 0 bases, with 15 bases left between them. From germline, CDR1 is LNHDA and CDR2 SQIVND (reference sequence). The CDR3 coding sequence is TGTGCCAGTAGTATATCGAAAATAAGAGCTAGCACAGATACGCAGTATTTT. Translation: CASSISKIRASTDTQYF.

J is TRBJ2-3 and V is TRBV11-3; TRBD1 matches at 12 bases. Germline V CDR1 and CDR2: SGHNT, YENEEA. Trimming took 5 bases from V and 6 from J; bases not matched to a gene: 9. The CDR3 length is 16 residues. This CDR3 is CASSRRDRGQWDTQYF. In DNA form, the CDR3 reads TGTGCCAGCAGCCGCAGGGACAGGGGGCAGTGGGATACGCAGTATTTT.

V is TRBV27 and J is TRBJ1-5; D uncertain. The germline CDR1 and CDR2 sequences are MNHEY and SMNVEV (reference sequence). V dropped 6 bases and J dropped 0 bases, with 9 bases sitting between them. There are 14 residues in the CDR3. The CDR3 here is CASSLRFSNQPQHF. In DNA form, the CDR3 reads TGTGCCAGCAGCCTCAGATTTAGCAATCAGCCCCAGCATTTT.

The chain combines TRBV11-2 with TRBJ2-6; 7 positions agree with TRBD2. CDR1 SGHAT and CDR2 FQNNGV come from the germline V gene. This CDR3 has 18 amino acids. V dropped 4 bases and J dropped 0; count of bases not matched to a gene: 9. The CDR3 sequence is CASSSPRGVSSGANVLTF. The CDR3 DNA reads TGTGCCAGCAGCTCCCCCCGGGGGGTGAGCTCTGGGGCCAACGTCCTGACTTTC.

V and J are TRBV18 and TRBJ2-2, with TRBD1 identical over 9 bases. The trim removed 6 bases at V and 1 base at J, leaving 3 bases unmatched. The germline V gene has CDR1 KGHSH and CDR2 LQKENI. The CDR3 length is 15 residues. This chain's CDR3 is CASSQGQGNTGELFF. For the CDR3, the DNA is TGTGCCAGCTCCCAGGGACAGGGGAACACCGGGGAGCTGTTTTTT. Full variable domain (missing parts from reference TRBV18 and TRBJ2-2): NAGVMQNPRHLVRRRGQEARLRCSPMKGHSHVYWYRQLPEEGLKFMVYLQKENIIDESGMPKERFSAEFPKEGPSILRIQQVVRGDSAAYFCASSQGQGNTGELFFGEGSRLTVL.